This record looks at one T cell receptor (beta chain) sequence and its context. The antigen is unknown. This sample is part of a study of beta chain features in type 1 diabetes. General study points: Relative to healthy donors, patients appeared to have naive, central memory and Treg TCRB repertoires that were more similar.

Of the isolated RNA, all was reverse transcribed, and so the sequenced material was expressed TCRB transcripts. Regulatory, naive and central memory T cell samples averaged approximately 3.3 million reads. Libraries were prepared by immunoSEQ multiplex PCR; TCRdb keeps only in-frame clonotypes and omits some of them. The sample yields around 300,000 clones, 7.5% to 9.5% seen once. The J segment lost 0 bases and the V segment lost 3 bases, leaving 11 bases of the junction unmatched. Germline CDR1 and CDR2: SGHRS and YFSETQ. The CDR3 is made up of 19 amino acids. Cell sorting via CD45RO/CCR7/CD25/CD127/CD95/CD27 was performed to obtain CD4+ naive, central memory, regulatory and stem cell-like memory cells.

The chain links TRBV5-1 to TRBJ2-3; TRBD2 aligns across 12 bases. Sequencing was done on a sample of central memory CD4+ T cells from blood. This receptor was obtained from a woman aged 18-30 years in good health. The CDR3 DNA sequence: TGCGCCAGCAGCTCTAGCCCCGGACTAGCGGGACTTAGCACAGATACGCAGTATTTT. Its protein is CASSSSPGLAGLSTDTQYF.